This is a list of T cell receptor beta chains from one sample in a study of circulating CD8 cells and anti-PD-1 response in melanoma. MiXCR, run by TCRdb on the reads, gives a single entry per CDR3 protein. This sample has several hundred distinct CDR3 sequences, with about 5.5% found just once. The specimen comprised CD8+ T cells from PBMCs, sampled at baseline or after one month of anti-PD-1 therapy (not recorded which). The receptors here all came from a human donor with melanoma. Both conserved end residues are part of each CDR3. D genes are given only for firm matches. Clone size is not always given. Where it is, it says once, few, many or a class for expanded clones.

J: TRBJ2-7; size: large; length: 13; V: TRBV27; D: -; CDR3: CASSPGISYEQYF; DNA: TGTGCCAGCAGTCCCGGAATCTCCTACGAGCAGTACTTC
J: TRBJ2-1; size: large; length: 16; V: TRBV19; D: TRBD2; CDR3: CASSRPAGGPDNEQFF; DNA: TGTGCCAGTAGTCGACCAGCGGGAGGGCCTGACAATGAGCAGTTCTTC
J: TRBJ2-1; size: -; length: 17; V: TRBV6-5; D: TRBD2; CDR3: CASSPRGSGSYGSEQFF; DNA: TGTGCCAGCAGCCCCCGGGGTAGCGGGAGTTACGGAAGTGAGCAGTTCTTC
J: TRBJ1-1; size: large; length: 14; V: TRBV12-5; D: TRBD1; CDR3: CASARDRFNTEAFF; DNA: TGTGCTAGTGCCCGGGACAGGTTTAACACTGAAGCTTTCTTT
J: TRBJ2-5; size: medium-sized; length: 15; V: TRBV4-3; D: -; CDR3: CASSQDPGSPETQYF; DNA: TGCGCCAGCAGCCAAGACCCGGGCAGTCCAGAGACCCAGTACTTC
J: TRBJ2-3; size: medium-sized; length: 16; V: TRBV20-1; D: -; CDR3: CSARRVGATSTDTQYF; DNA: TGCAGTGCCCGCCGGGTCGGGGCCACTAGCACAGATACGCAGTATTTT
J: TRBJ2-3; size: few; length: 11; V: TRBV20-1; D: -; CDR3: CSAGDYDTQYF; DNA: TGCAGTGCTGGAGATTATGATACGCAGTATTTT
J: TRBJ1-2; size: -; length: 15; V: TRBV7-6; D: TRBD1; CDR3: CASSLAEGTGDGYTF; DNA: TGTGCCAGCAGCTTAGCAGAGGGGACAGGGGATGGCTACACCTTC
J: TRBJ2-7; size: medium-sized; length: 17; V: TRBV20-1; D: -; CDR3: CSARGNLGATSSYEQYF; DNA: TGCAGTGCTAGAGGTAACCTCGGTGCGACGAGCTCCTACGAGCAGTACTTC
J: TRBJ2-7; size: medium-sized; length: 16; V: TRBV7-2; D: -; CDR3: CASSLTQGQFSYEQYF; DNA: TGTGCCAGCAGCCTGACACAAGGACAGTTCTCCTACGAGCAGTACTTC
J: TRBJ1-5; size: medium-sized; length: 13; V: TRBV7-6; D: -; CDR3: CASSPQPNQPQHF; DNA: TGTGCCAGCAGCCCCCAACCCAATCAGCCCCAGCATTTT
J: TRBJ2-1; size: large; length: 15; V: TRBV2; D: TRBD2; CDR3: CASSDSLAENNEQFF; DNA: TGTGCCAGCAGTGACTCACTAGCGGAGAACAATGAGCAGTTCTTC
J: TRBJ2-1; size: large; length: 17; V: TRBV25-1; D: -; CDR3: CASSESLPETGNQEQFF; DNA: TGTGCCAGCAGTGAATCCCTCCCGGAGACTGGAAATCAGGAGCAGTTCTTC
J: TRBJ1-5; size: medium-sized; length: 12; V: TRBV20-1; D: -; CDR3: CSASGVGQPQHF; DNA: TGCAGTGCTAGTGGAGTCGGTCAGCCCCAGCATTTT
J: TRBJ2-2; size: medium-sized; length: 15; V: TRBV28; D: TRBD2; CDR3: CASSWRGLASGELFF; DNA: TGTGCCAGCAGTTGGCGAGGACTAGCGTCCGGGGAGCTGTTTTTT
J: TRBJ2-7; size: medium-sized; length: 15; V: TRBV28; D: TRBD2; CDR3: CASRKAGGPDYEQYF; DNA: TGTGCCAGCCGAAAAGCGGGAGGGCCGGATTACGAGCAGTACTTC
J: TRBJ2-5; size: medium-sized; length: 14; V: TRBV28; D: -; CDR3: CASSFNRPRETQYF; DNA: TGTGCCAGCAGTTTTAACAGGCCGCGGGAGACCCAGTACTTC
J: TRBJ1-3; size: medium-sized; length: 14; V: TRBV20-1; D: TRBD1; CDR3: CSAAPGGTGNTIYF; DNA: TGCAGTGCTGCCCCAGGGGGAACTGGAAACACCATATATTTT
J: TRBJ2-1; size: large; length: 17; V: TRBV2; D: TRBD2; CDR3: CASSVKAGRDGRDEQFF; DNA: TGTGCCAGCAGTGTGAAAGCGGGACGGGACGGGAGGGATGAGCAGTTCTTC
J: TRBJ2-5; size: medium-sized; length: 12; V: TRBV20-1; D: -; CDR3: CSARDRQETQYF; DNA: TGCAGTGCTAGAGATCGGCAAGAGACCCAGTACTTC
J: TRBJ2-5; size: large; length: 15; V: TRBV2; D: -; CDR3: CASRASGRSGETQYF; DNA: TGTGCCAGCAGGGCGTCGGGCAGGTCGGGGGAGACCCAGTACTTC
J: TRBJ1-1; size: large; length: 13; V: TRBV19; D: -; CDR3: CASSIDLSTEAFF; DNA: TGTGCCAGTAGTATAGATCTAAGCACTGAAGCTTTCTTT
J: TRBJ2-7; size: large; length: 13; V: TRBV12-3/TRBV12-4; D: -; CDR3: CASSLAAPYEQYF; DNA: TGTGCCAGCAGTTTAGCGGCACCCTACGAGCAGTACTTC
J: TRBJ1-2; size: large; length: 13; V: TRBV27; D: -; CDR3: CASSFGRDYGYTF; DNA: TGTGCCAGCAGTTTCGGTAGGGACTATGGCTACACCTTC
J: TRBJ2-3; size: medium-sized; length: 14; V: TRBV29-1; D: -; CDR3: CSVEEGRITDTQYF; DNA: TGCAGCGTTGAAGAGGGCCGCATAACAGATACGCAGTATTTT
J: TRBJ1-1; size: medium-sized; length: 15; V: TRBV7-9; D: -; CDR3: CASSLAPDRDTEAFF; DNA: TGTGCCAGCAGCTTAGCGCCAGACCGGGACACTGAAGCTTTCTTT
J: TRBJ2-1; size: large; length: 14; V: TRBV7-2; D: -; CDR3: CASSFGWGSNEQFF; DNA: TGTGCCAGCAGCTTCGGGTGGGGGAGCAATGAGCAGTTCTTC
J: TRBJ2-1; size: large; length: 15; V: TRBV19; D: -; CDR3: CASSISDGTYNEQFF; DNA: TGTGCCAGTAGTATTTCGGACGGAACCTACAATGAGCAGTTCTTC
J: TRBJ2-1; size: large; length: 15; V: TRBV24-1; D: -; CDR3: CATSDRSGQYNEQFF; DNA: TGTGCCACCAGTGATCGTAGCGGACAATACAATGAGCAGTTCTTC
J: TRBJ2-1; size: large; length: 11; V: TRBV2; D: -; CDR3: CASSSGWEQFF; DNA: TGTGCCAGCAGCTCCGGTTGGGAGCAGTTCTTC
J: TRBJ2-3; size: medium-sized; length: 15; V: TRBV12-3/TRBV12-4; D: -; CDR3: CASSLNGRRLDTQYF; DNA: TGTGCCAGCAGTTTGAACGGGCGACGGTTAGATACGCAGTATTTT
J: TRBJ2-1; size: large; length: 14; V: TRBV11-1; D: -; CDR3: CASSHGSWYNEQFF; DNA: TGTGCCAGCAGCCACGGTAGCTGGTACAATGAGCAGTTCTTC